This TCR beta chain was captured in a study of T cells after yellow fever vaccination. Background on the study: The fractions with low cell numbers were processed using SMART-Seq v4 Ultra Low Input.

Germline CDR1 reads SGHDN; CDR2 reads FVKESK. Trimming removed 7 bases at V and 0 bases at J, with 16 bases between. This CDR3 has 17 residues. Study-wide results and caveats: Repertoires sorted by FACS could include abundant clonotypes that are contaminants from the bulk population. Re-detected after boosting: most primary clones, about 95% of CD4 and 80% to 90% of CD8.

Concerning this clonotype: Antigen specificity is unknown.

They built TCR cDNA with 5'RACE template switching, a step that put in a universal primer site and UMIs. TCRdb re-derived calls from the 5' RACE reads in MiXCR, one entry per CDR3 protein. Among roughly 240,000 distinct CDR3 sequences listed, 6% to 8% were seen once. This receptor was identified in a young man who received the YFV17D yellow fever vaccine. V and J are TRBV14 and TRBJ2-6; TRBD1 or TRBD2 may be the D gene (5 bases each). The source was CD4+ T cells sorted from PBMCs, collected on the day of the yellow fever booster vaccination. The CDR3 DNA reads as TGTGCCAGCAACACACCGGGGCCTACCTCTGGGGCCAACGTCCTGACTTTC. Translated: CASNTPGPTSGANVLTF.